The source of this TCR beta chain is a study of blood T cell repertoires in COVID-19. The overall study: Specimens from acute and convalescent COVID-19 originated in the United States, Italy and Spain. Sample material is recorded as cDNA or gDNA derived from T cells, B-cell-depleted T cells, or PBMCs.

The germline CDR1 and CDR2 sequences are LGHNA and YSLEER. CDR3 length equals 16 residues. With 1 base clipped from V and 3 bases from J, the junction kept 9 bases outside the gene matches. Authors' methods: Reference gene primer amplification gave nucleated cell count estimates. Clones were read by immunoSEQ multiplex PCR, and TCRdb kept only the in-frame ones, dropping some. Clone size and the V and J calls come from that table; the DNA yielded D and trimming. Of about 210,000 clones in the sample, almost 90% were seen once. Input material: peripheral blood. This TCR derives from a man aged 18 to 30 with active or convalescent COVID-19. This chain uses TRBV4-3 with TRBJ2-7; TRBD2 agrees at 7 bases. CDR3 sequence: CASSQVLGLRDYEQYF. CDR3 coding DNA: TGCGCCAGCAGCCAAGTCTTGGGACTACGTGACTACGAGCAGTACTTC.